Detailed here is one T cell receptor beta chain. The antigen remains undetermined. PBMCs stemmed from 10 ml fresh peripheral blood. This sample was included in a study of T cells in Graves' hyperthyroidism and ophthalmopathy. Study overall: Prior to any treatment, at the point of initial diagnosis, peripheral blood was collected. Study observations and caveats: Most expanded thyroid clonotypes above 0.001 also appeared in blood.

The CDR3 consists of 13 residues. Between the trimmed V and J ends, which lost 5 bases and 5 bases, there was a span of 9 bases. From germline, CDR1 is SEHNR and CDR2 FQNEAQ (reference sequence). What was amplified from RNA transcripts were TCR beta CDR3 regions. RT-PCR in the first round (using the HTBI primer set) targeted the TCR CDR3. TCRdb passed the multiplex PCR reads through MiXCR, listing each CDR3 protein once. This table has some 340,000 distinct CDR3 sequences, roughly 13% appearing once. This TCR was recovered from a woman aged 40 to 49 with Graves' ophthalmopathy. The chain links TRBV7-9 to TRBJ1-4; tentatively, D is TRBD1 (5 bases). The sample comprised blood. CDR3 nucleotides: TGTGCCAGCAGCGGACGGGGGAATGAAAAACTGTTTTTT. This translates into CASSGRGNEKLFF.